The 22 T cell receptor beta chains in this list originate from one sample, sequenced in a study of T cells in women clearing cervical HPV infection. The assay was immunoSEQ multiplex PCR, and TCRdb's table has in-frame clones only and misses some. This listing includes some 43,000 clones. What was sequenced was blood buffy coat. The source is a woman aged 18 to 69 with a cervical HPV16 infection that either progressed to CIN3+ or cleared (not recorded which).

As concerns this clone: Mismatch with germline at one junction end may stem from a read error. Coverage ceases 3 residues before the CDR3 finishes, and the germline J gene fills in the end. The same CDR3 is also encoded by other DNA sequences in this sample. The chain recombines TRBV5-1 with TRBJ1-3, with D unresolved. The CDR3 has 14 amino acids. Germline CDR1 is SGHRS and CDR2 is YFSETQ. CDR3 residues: CASSFDFSGNTIYF. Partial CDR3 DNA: TGCGCCAGCAGCTTTGACTTCTCTGGAAACACT.

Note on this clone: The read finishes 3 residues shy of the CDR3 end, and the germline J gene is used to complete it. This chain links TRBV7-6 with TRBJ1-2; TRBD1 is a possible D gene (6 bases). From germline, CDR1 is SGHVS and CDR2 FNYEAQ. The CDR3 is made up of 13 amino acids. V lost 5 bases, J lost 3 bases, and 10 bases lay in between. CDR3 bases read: TGTGCCAGCAGCCAGGGGACGGACTATGGC. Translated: CASSQGTDYG. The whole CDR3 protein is CASSQGTDYGYTF.

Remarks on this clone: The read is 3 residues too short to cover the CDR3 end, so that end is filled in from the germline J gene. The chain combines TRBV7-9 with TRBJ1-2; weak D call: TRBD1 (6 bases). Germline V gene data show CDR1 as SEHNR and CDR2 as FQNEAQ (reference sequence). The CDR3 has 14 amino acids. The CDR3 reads CASSPRDKIYDYTF. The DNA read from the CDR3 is TGTGCCAGCAGCCCGCGGGACAAAATCTACGAC.

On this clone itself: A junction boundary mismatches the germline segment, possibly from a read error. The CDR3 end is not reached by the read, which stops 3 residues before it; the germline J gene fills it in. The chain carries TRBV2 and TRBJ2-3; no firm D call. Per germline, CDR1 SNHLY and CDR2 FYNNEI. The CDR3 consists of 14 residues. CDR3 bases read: TGTGCCAACAGTGAAGCGCTTAGTTCCGAATCG. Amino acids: CANSEALSSES. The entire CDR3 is CANSEALSSESQYF.

CDR3 sequence: CASSLSSGYEQYF. CDR3 DNA (partial): TGTGCCAGCAGCTTAAGTAGCGGCTACGAG. The chain has TRBV7-3 and TRBJ2-7, with D tentatively TRBD2 (6 bases). The CDR3 extends 3 residues past the end of the read, so its final part is completed from the germline J gene. Germline V CDR1 and CDR2: SGHTA, FQGTGA. This CDR3 comprises 13 residues. Trimming took off 1 base at V and 3 bases at J, with 7 bases between the two ends.

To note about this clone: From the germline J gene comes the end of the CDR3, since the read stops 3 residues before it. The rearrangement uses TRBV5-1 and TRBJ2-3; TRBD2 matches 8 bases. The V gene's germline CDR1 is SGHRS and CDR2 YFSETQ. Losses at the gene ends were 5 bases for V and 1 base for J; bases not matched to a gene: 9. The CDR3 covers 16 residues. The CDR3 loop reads CASRSGGGTRTDTQYF. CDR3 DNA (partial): TGCGCCAGCAGGTCCGGGGGGGGAACCCGCACAGATACG.

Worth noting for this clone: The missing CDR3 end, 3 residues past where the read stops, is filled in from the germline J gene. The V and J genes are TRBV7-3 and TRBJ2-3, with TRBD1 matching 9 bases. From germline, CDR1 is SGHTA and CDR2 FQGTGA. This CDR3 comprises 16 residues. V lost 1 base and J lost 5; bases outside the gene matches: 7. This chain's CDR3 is CASSLSQDRGGDTQYF. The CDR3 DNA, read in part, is TGTGCCAGCAGCTTAAGCCAGGACAGGGGCGGAGATACG.

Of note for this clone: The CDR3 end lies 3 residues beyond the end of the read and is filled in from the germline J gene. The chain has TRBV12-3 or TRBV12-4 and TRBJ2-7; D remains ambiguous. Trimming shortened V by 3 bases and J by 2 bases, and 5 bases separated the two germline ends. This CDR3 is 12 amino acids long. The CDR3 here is CASSFATYEQYF. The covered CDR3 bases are TGTGCCAGCAGTTTCGCGACCTACGAG.

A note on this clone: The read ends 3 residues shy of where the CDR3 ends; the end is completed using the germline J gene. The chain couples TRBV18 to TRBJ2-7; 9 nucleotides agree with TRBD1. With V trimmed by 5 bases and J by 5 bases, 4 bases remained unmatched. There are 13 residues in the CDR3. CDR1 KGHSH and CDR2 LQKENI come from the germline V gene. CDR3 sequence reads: CASSGTGSNEQYF. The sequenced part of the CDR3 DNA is TGTGCCAGCTCAGGGACAGGGTCCAACGAG.

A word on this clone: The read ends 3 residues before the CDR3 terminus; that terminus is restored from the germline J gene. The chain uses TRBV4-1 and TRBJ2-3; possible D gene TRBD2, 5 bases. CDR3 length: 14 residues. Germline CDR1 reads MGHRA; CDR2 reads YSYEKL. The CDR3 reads CASSQGTSSPPQYF. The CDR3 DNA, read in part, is TGCGCCAGCAGCCAAGGGACTTCTTCTCCTCCG.

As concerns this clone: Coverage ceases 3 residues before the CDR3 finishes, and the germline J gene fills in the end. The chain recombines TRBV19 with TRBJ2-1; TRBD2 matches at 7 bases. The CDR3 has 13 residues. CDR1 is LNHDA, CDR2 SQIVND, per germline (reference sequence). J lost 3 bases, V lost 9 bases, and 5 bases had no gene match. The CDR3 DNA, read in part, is TGTGCCAGCCGGACTAGGAACTACAATGAG. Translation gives CASRTRNYNE. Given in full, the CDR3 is CASRTRNYNEQFF.

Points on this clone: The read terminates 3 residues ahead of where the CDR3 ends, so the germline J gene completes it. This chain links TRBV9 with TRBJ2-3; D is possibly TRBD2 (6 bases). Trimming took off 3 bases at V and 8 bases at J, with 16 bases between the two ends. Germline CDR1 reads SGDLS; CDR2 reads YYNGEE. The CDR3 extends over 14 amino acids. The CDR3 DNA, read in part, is TGTGCCAGCAGCGGTCGTAGGTTCGGGGGTACG. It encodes CASSGRRFGGT. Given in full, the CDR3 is CASSGRRFGGTQYF. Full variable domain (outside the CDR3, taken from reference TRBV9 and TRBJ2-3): DSGVTQTPKHLITATGQRVTLRCSPRSGDLSVYWYQQSLDQGLQFLIQYYNGEERAKGNILERFSAQQFPDLHSELNLSSLELGDSALYFCASSGRRFGGTQYFGPGTRLTVL.

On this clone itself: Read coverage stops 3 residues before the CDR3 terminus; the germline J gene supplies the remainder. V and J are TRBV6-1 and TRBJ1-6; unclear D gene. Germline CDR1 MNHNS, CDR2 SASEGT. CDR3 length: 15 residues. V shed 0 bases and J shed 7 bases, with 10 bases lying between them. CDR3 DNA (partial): TGTGCCAGCAGTGAAGCCCAGGTGCTGAATTCACCC. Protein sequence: CASSEAQVLNSP. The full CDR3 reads CASSEAQVLNSPLHF.

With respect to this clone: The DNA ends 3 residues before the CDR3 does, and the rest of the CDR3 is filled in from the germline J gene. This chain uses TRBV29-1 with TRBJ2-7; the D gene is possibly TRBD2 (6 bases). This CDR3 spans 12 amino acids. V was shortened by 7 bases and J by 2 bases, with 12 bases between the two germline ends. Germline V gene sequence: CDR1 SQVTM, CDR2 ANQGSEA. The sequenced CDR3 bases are TGCAGCGCCCGGGACTCTCCCTACGAG. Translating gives CSARDSPYE. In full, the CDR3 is CSARDSPYEQYF.

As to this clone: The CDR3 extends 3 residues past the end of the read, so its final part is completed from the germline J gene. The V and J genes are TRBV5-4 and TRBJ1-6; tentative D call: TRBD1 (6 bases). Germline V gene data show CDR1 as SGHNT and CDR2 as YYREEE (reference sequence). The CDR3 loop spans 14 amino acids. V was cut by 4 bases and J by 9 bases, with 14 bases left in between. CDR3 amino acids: CASSREGGSSPLHF. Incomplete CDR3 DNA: TGTGCCAGCAGCAGGGAGGGGGGGAGTTCACCC.

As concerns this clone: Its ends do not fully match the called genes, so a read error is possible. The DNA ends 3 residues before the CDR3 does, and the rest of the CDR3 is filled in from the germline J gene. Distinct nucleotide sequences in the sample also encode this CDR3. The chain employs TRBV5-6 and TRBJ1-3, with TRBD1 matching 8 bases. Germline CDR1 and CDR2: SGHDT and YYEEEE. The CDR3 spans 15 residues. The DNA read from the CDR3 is TGTGCCAGCAGTCAGGGGGCGACCTCTGGAAACACG. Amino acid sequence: CASSQGATSGNT. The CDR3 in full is CASSQGATSGNTIYF.

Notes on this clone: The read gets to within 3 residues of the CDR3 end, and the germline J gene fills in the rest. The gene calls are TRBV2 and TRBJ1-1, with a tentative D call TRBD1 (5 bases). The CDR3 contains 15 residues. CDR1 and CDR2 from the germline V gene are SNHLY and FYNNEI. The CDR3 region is CASSVKGAQAEGAFF. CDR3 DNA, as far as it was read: TGTGCCAGCAGTGTTAAAGGGGCCCAAGCAGAGGGA.

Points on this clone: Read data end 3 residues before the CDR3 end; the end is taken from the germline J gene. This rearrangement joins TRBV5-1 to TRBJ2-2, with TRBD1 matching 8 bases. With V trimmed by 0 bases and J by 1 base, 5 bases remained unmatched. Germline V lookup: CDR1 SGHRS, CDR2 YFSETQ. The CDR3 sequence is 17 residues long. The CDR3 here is CASSLAIGTGNTGELFF. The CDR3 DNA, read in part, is TGCGCCAGCAGCTTGGCCATAGGGACAGGGAACACCGGGGAG.

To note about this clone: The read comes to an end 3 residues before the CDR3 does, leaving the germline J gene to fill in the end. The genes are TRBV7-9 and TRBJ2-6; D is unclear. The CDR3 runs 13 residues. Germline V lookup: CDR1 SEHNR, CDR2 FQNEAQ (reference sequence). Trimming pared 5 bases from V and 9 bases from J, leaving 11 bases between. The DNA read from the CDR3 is TGTGCCAGCAGCCAAAGCCCCTACAACGTC. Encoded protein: CASSQSPYNV. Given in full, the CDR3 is CASSQSPYNVLTF.

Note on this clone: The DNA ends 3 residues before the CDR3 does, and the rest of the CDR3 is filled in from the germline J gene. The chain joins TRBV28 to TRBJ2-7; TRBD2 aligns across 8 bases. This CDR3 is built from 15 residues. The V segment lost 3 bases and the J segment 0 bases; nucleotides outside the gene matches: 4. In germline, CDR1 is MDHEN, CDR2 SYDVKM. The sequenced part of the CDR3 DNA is TGTGCCAGCAGTTTCCCCGGGACTAGCTCCTACGAG. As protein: CASSFPGTSSYE. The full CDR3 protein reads CASSFPGTSSYEQYF.

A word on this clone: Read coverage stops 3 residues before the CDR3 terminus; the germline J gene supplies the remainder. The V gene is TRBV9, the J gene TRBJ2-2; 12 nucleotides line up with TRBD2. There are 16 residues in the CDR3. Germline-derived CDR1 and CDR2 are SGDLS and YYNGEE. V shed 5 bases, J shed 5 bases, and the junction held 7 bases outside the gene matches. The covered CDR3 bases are TGTGCCAGCAGGGCTGGACTAGCGGGGAGGACCGGGGAG. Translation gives CASRAGLAGRTGE. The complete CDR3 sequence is CASRAGLAGRTGELFF.

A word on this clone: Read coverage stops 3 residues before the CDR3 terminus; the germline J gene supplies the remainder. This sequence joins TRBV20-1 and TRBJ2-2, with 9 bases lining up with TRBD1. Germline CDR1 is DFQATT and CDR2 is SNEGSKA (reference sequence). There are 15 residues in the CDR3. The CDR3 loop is CSAKTPGQGNSPLFF. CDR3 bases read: TGCAGTGCTAAGACCCCGGGACAGGGTAATTCACCG.